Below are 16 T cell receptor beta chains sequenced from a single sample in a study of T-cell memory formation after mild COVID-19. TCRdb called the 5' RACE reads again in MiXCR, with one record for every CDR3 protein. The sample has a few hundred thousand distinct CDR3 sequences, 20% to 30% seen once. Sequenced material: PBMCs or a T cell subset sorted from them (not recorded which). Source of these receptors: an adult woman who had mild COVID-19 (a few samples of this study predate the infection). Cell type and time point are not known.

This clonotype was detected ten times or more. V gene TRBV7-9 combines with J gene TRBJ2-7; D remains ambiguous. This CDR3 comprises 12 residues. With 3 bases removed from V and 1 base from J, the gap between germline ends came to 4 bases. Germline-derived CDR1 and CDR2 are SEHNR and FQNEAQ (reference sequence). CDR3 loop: CASSFASYEQYF. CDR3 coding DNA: TGTGCCAGCAGCTTTGCGTCCTACGAGCAGTACTTC.

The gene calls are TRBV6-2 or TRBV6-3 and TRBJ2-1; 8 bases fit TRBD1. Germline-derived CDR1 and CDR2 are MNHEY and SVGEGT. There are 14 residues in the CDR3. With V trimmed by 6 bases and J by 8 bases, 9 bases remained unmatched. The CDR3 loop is CASRAQGGLHEQFF. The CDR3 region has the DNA TGTGCCAGCAGAGCACAGGGGGGCCTGCATGAGCAGTTCTTC.

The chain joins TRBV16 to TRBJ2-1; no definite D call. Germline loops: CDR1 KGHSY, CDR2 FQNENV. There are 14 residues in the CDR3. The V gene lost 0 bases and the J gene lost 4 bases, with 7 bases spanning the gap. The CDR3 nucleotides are TGTGCCAGCAGCCAATCGATCGCTTACAATGAGCAGTTCTTC. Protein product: CASSQSIAYNEQFF.

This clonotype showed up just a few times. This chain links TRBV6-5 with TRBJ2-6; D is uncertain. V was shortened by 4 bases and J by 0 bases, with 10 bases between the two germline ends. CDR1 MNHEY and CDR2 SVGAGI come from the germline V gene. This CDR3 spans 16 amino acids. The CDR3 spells CASSSSSSSGANVLTF. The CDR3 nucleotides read TGTGCCAGCAGTTCCTCGAGCAGCTCTGGGGCCAACGTCCTGACTTTC.

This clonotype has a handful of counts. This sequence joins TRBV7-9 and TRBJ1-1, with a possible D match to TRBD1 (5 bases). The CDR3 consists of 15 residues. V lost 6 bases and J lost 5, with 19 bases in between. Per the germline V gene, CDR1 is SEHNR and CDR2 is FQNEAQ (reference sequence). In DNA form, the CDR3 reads TGTGCCAGCAGGGGACCGGAAGGACTGTGGACTGAAGCTTTCTTT. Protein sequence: CASRGPEGLWTEAFF.

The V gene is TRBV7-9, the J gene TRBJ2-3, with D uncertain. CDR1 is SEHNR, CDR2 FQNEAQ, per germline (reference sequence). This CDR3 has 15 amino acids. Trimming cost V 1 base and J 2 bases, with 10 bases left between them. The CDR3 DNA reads TGTGCCAGCAGCTTAGAGGGATTAGACACAGATACGCAGTATTTT. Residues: CASSLEGLDTDTQYF. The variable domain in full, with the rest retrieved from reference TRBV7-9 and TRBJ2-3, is DTGVSQNPRHKITKRGQNVTFRCDPISEHNRLYWYRQTLGQGPEFLTYFQNEAQLEKSRLLSDRFSAERPKGSFSTLEIQRTEQGDSAMYLCASSLEGLDTDTQYFGPGTRLTVL.

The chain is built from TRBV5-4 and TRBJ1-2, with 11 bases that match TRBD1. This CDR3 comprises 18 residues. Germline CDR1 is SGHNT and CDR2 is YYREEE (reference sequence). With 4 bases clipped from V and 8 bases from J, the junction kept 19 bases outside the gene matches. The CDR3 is CASSPTLTGTGGRKGYTF. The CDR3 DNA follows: TGTGCCAGCAGCCCGACTCTTACCGGGACAGGGGGAAGAAAGGGCTACACCTTC.

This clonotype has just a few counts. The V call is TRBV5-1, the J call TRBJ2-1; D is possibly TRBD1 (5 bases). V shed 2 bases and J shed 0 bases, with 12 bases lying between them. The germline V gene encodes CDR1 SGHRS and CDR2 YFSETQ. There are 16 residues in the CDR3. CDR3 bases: TGCGCCAGCAGCTTAGACAGTGCCCCCTCCTACAATGAGCAGTTCTTC. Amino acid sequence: CASSLDSAPSYNEQFF.

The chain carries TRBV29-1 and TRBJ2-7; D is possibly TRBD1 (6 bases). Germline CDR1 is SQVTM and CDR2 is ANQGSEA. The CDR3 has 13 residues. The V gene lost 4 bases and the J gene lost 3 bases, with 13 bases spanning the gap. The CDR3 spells CSVALEQGYEQYF. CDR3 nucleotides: TGCAGCGTTGCGCTGGAACAGGGCTACGAGCAGTACTTC.

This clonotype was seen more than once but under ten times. In DNA, the CDR3 is TGTGCCAGCAGCTTCCCCGGCGGGGGGCTCTACAATGAGCAGTTCTTC. Amino acid sequence: CASSFPGGGLYNEQFF. This sequence joins TRBV7-2 and TRBJ2-1; 8 nucleotides line up with TRBD2. With 3 bases clipped from V and 3 bases from J, the junction kept 7 bases outside the gene matches. This CDR3 is built from 16 residues. The germline gives CDR1 SGHTA, CDR2 FQGNSA.

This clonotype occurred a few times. CDR3 in DNA: TGTGCCAGCAGCTTAGACCTTGGCGGGATTCAAGAGACCCAGTACTTC. Protein product: CASSLDLGGIQETQYF. The chain carries TRBV7-2 and TRBJ2-5; D is possibly TRBD2 (6 bases). Deletions cut 1 base from V and 2 bases from J, with 14 bases between. The CDR3 loop spans 16 amino acids. In germline, CDR1 is SGHTA, CDR2 FQGNSA. The full variable domain, rest sourced from reference TRBV7-2 and TRBJ2-5, is GAGVSQSPSNKVTEKGKDVELRCDPISGHTALYWYRQSLGQGLEFLIYFQGNSAPDKSGLPSDRFSAERTGGSVSTLTIQRTQQEDSAVYLCASSLDLGGIQETQYFGPGTRLLVL.

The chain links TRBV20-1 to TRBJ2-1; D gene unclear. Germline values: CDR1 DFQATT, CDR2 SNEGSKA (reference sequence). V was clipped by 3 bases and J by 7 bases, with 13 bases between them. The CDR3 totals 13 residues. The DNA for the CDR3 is TGCAGTGCTAGTGACGGAAAAACGAATGAGCAGTTCTTC. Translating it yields CSASDGKTNEQFF.

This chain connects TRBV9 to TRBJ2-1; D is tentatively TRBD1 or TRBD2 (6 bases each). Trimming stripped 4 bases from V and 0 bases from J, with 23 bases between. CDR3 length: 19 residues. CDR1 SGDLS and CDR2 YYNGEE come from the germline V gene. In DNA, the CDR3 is TGTGCCAGCAGCCAAGGGGGGACAATACTCCCCGGCTCCTACAATGAGCAGTTCTTC. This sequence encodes CASSQGGTILPGSYNEQFF.

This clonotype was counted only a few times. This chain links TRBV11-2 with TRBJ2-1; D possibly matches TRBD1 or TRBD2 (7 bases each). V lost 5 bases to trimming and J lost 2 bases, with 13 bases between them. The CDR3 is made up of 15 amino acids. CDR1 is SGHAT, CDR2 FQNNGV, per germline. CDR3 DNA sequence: TGTGCCAGCAGCCCAGCGGGACAGACCTACAATGAGCAGTTCTTC. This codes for CASSPAGQTYNEQFF.

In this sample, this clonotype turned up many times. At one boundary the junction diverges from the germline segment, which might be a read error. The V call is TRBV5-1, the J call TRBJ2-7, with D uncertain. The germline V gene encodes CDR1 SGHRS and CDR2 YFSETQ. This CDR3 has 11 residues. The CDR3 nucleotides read TGTGCCAGCAGCTCCTCCTACGAGCAGTACTTC. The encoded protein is CASSSSYEQYF.

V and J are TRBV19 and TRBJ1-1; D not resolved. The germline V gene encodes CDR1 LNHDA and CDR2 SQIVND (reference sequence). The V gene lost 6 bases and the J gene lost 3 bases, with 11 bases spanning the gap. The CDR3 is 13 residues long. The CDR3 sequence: CASSARGYTEAFF. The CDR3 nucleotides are TGTGCCAGTAGCGCCAGAGGATACACTGAAGCTTTCTTT.